The clone carrying this T cell receptor beta chain was detected many times. Original processing methods: Samples contained a median of approximately 100,000 TCRs, with a range of about 23,224 to 700,000. TCRdb reprocessed the RACE reads with MiXCR, giving one entry per CDR3 protein. These V and J calls derive from TCRdb rather than the authors' analysis. The sample contains 89,000 or so distinct CDR3 sequences, 6.5% to 10% of which appear only once. The data were obtained in a study of human T cells and chemical hapten exposure. Study background: After 6 days, upper back 0.01% DPC patch tests were scored. Per-sample TCR yields varied mainly from small pooled library volume differences.

Stated time point: pre-sensitization, week 0. This sample's treatment: therapeutic diphenylcyclopropenone sensitization with weekly scalp DPC. Alopecia patients, 18 to 70 years old and DPC-suitable, served as donors. Germline assignment: CDR1 DFQATT and CDR2 SNEGSKA (reference sequence). With 3 bases clipped from V and 6 bases from J, the junction kept 9 bases outside the gene matches. The CDR3 spans 14 residues. The chain uses TRBV20-1 and TRBJ2-7; TRBD2 matches 9 bases. This clonotype was sampled from a man aged 35-49 years with alopecia areata. Some clones in this sample may be carry-over from other donors' samples. The source material was whole blood, sampled in connection with sensitization to the hapten diphenylcyclopropenone (DPC). In nucleotides, the CDR3 is TGCAGTGCTAGCGGTTCTAGCGGGATAGGCGAGCAGTACTTC. Amino acids: CSASGSSGIGEQYF.